Shown below are 21 T cell receptor beta chains from a single sample sequenced in a study of blood T cells in healthy people across ages. A second PCR, run for about 7 to 11 cycles, used a sample-barcoded 5' primer plus a J-beta primer mix. TCRdb reprocessed the 5' RACE reads via MiXCR and lists one record per CDR3 protein. The table includes about 800,000 distinct CDR3 sequences, nearly 60% detected once. Sequencing input: blood. The receptors here all came from a man aged 25 to 45 in good health.

The genes are TRBV5-6 and TRBJ2-1, with a tentative D call TRBD2 (5 bases). CDR3 length: 16 residues. V shed 0 bases and J shed 2 bases, with 12 bases lying between them. CDR1 is SGHDT, CDR2 YYEEEE, per germline. The CDR3 sequence is CASSLAGESAYNEQFF. CDR3 coding DNA: TGTGCCAGCAGCTTGGCCGGGGAGTCCGCCTACAATGAGCAGTTCTTC. Full variable domain (outside the CDR3, taken from reference TRBV5-6 and TRBJ2-1): DAGVTQSPTHLIKTRGQQVTLRCSPKSGHDTVSWYQQALGQGPQFIFQYYEEEERQRGNFPDRFSGHQFPNYSSELNVNALLLGDSALYLCASSLAGESAYNEQFFGPGTRLTVL.

The rearrangement joins TRBV20-1 to TRBJ2-6; tentative D call: TRBD2 (7 bases). The germline CDR1 and CDR2 sequences are DFQATT and SNEGSKA (reference sequence). V lost 0 bases and J lost 4, with 13 bases in between. CDR3 length: 16 residues. In nucleotides, the CDR3 is TGCAGTGCTAGAGATTCGCGGGGGCTCGGGGCCAACGTCCTGACTTTC. It is translated as CSARDSRGLGANVLTF.

The chain uses TRBV5-1 and TRBJ2-7; D remains unclear. V was clipped by 4 bases and J by 0 bases, with 26 bases between them. The CDR3 loop spans 19 amino acids. Germline CDR1 reads SGHRS; CDR2 reads YFSETQ. CDR3 in DNA: TGCGCCAGCAGCCCACGCTTGGGGTTCAATAGTTTCGACTCCTACGAGCAGTACTTC. Translating it yields CASSPRLGFNSFDSYEQYF. The variable domain in full, with the rest retrieved from reference TRBV5-1 and TRBJ2-7, is KAGVTQTPRYLIKTRGQQVTLSCSPISGHRSVSWYQQTPGQGLQFLFEYFSETQRNKGNFPGRFSGRQFSNSRSEMNVSTLELGDSALYLCASSPRLGFNSFDSYEQYFGPGTRLTVT.

This clonotype has more than one count but fewer than ten. The rearrangement links TRBV7-2 to TRBJ2-1; no clear D gene. V shed 5 bases and J shed 4 bases, with 9 bases lying between them. The CDR3 sequence is 13 residues long. Germline V gives CDR1 SGHTA, CDR2 FQGNSA. The CDR3 loop reads CASSGHSYNEQFF. The CDR3 coding sequence is TGTGCCAGCAGCGGGCACTCTTACAATGAGCAGTTCTTC.

This clonotype was seen only a few times. V and J are TRBV12-3 or TRBV12-4 and TRBJ1-6; D unresolved. Trimming took off 7 bases at V and 9 bases at J, with 10 bases between the two ends. The CDR3 sequence is 12 residues long. CDR3 in DNA: TGTGCCAGCAAAGGGTTCGCTTCACCCCTCCACTTT. This codes for CASKGFASPLHF.

This clonotype has more than one count but fewer than ten. This rearrangement joins TRBV20-1 to TRBJ2-5; 9 nucleotides align to TRBD2. The CDR3 runs to 16 residues. CDR1 and CDR2 (germline): DFQATT, SNEGSKA (reference sequence). Trimming removed 3 bases from V and 4 bases from J; junction bases left unmatched: 12. CDR3 nucleotide sequence: TGCAGTGCTAGTGAGAACGCGGGGGGGCCCCGAGAGACCCAGTACTTC. Its protein is CSASENAGGPRETQYF.

This clonotype was counted only a few times. The chain uses TRBV20-1 and TRBJ1-5, with TRBD1 as a possible D gene (6 bases). Trimming pared 6 bases from V and 5 bases from J, leaving 20 bases between. The germline CDR1 and CDR2 sequences are DFQATT and SNEGSKA (reference sequence). The CDR3 length is 15 residues. DNA for the CDR3: TGCAGTGCCCGGCGGGACACTTTGACGGATCAGCCCCAGCATTTT. Amino acids: CSARRDTLTDQPQHF.

CDR3 coding DNA: TGTGCCAGCTCACCACAATCCAGCACAGATACGCAGTATTTT. It is translated as CASSPQSSTDTQYF. The rearrangement joins TRBV18 to TRBJ2-3; the D is unclear. Trimming cost V 1 base and J 0 bases, with 5 bases left between them. The CDR3 contains 14 residues. Per germline, CDR1 KGHSH and CDR2 LQKENI.

The chain recombines TRBV29-1 with TRBJ2-5; D is undetermined. With the DNA end fitting TRBJ2-7 better, the J assignment may be wrong. The CDR3 loop spans 13 amino acids. The germline CDR1 and CDR2 sequences are SQVTM and ANQGSEA. The CDR3 region is CSVQVGLTYEQYF. CDR3 coding DNA: TGCAGCGTTCAGGTGGGGTTAACCTACGAGCAGTACTTC.

This clonotype was detected ten times or more. The chain carries TRBV10-3 and TRBJ2-1; unclear D gene. With 1 base removed from V and 4 bases from J, the gap between germline ends came to 5 bases. CDR1 and CDR2 (germline): ENHRY, SYGVKD. This CDR3 contains 13 residues. The CDR3 sequence: CAISEWIYNEQFF. CDR3 coding DNA: TGTGCCATCAGTGAGTGGATATACAATGAGCAGTTCTTC.

The V gene is TRBV28, the J gene TRBJ1-5; 7 nucleotides line up with TRBD1. CDR3 length: 14 amino acids. Per germline, CDR1 MDHEN and CDR2 SYDVKM. The ends lost 3 bases at V and 7 bases at J; junction bases unmatched: 6. The CDR3 loop reads CASSFRQGGQPQHF. The DNA of the CDR3 is TGTGCCAGCAGTTTCCGACAGGGAGGACAGCCCCAGCATTTT. Full variable domain (missing parts from reference TRBV28 and TRBJ1-5): DVKVTQSSRYLVKRTGEKVFLECVQDMDHENMFWYRQDPGLGLRLIYFSYDVKMKEKGDIPEGYSVSREKKERFSLILESASTNQTSMYLCASSFRQGGQPQHFGDGTRLSIL.

This clonotype was detected only a few times. J is TRBJ1-2 and V is TRBV27; D possibly corresponds to TRBD1 (6 bases). Between the trimmed V and J ends, which lost 3 bases and 4 bases, there was a span of 9 bases. Germline assignment: CDR1 MNHEY and CDR2 SMNVEV (reference sequence). CDR3 size: 13 residues. CDR3 protein: CASSFSGAYGYTF. CDR3 nucleotides: TGTGCCAGCAGTTTTTCGGGGGCCTATGGCTACACCTTC.

The chain couples TRBV3-1 to TRBJ2-1; a possible D gene is TRBD2 (6 bases). V was cut by 4 bases and J by 0 bases, with 13 bases left in between. Germline-derived CDR1 and CDR2 are LGHDT and YNNKEL (reference sequence). This CDR3 spans 16 amino acids. CDR3 coding DNA: TGTGCCAGCAGCCCCCATAGCGGAGACTCCTACAATGAGCAGTTCTTC. This encodes CASSPHSGDSYNEQFF.

This rearrangement joins TRBV7-6 to TRBJ1-1; D is ambiguous. CDR1 and CDR2 (germline): SGHVS, FNYEAQ. Trimming took 0 bases from V and 0 from J, leaving 11 bases between them. The CDR3 runs 16 residues. CDR3 amino acids: CASSLAVAGLNTEAFF. The CDR3 region has the DNA TGTGCCAGCAGCTTAGCGGTCGCGGGTTTGAACACTGAAGCTTTCTTT.

V is TRBV28 and J is TRBJ2-1; D is ambiguous. Trimming took 6 bases from V and 3 from J, leaving 21 bases between them. The CDR3 has 17 residues. Looked up from germline, CDR1 is MDHEN and CDR2 is SYDVKM. CDR3 DNA sequence: TGTGCCAGCAGCCCAACGGGTTTCCAGACCGTCTACAATGAGCAGTTCTTC. Translated: CASSPTGFQTVYNEQFF.

This clonotype has only a few counts. The chain links TRBV29-1 to TRBJ1-2; TRBD1 is a possible D gene (6 bases). Germline V gene lookup returns CDR1 SQVTM and CDR2 ANQGSEA. The CDR3 sequence is 12 residues long. V lost 7 bases and J lost 11, with 20 bases in between. CDR3 protein: CSGGTPLMGYTF. The CDR3 nucleotides read TGCAGCGGGGGGACACCACTCATGGGGTACACCTTC.

The chain links TRBV5-1 to TRBJ2-3; either TRBD1 or TRBD2 may supply D (5 bases each). The CDR3 is 16 amino acids. The V and J ends lost 4 bases and 6 bases respectively, with 21 bases between them. CDR1 is SGHRS and CDR2 is YFSETQ in the germline V gene. This CDR3 is CASSGAGGASRDTQYF. CDR3 nucleotides: TGCGCCAGCAGCGGGGCCGGAGGCGCTAGTCGCGATACGCAGTATTTT.

The rearrangement links TRBV29-1 to TRBJ2-1, with 7 bases lining up with TRBD2. This CDR3 has 15 residues. Germline CDR1 reads SQVTM; CDR2 reads ANQGSEA. Trimming took 4 bases from V and 1 from J; bases not matched to a gene: 7. The CDR3 DNA reads TGCAGCGTTGGAGAGCTAGCGGATTCCTACAATGAGCAGTTCTTC. This translates into CSVGELADSYNEQFF.

The J gene is TRBJ2-2, the V gene TRBV7-2, with a possible D match to TRBD2 (5 bases). Germline V gene lookup returns CDR1 SGHTA and CDR2 FQGNSA. The length of the CDR3 is 18 residues. V was cut by 0 bases and J by 3 bases, with 17 bases left in between. DNA for the CDR3: TGTGCCAGCAGCTTAGCGTTTTCCCGATTGAGGGACACCGGGGAGCTGTTTTTT. Protein sequence: CASSLAFSRLRDTGELFF.

This chain joins TRBV6-6 and TRBJ1-2; D possibly corresponds to TRBD1 (6 bases). The CDR3 runs to 11 residues. The V end was cut by 6 bases, the J end by 11 bases, with 13 bases between. Germline V lookup: CDR1 MNHNY, CDR2 SVGAGI (reference sequence). CDR3 in amino acids: CASSPGQRYTF. The CDR3 region has the DNA TGTGCCAGCAGCCCAGGACAGAGGTACACCTTC.

DNA of the CDR3: TGTGCCAGCAGGGGACTAGCGGGGGCTGAGAATGAGCAGTTCTTC. Translation gives CASRGLAGAENEQFF. This chain uses TRBV2 with TRBJ2-1; TRBD2 matches 14 bases. Trimming took 6 bases from V and 7 from J; bases not matched to a gene: 5. This CDR3 is 15 amino acids long. CDR1 SNHLY and CDR2 FYNNEI come from the germline V gene.